This T cell receptor beta chain was documented in a study of blood T cell repertoires in COVID-19. Across the study: The United States, Italy and Spain were the sources of the acute and convalescent COVID-19 samples. From T cells, B-cell-depleted T cells, or PBMCs came the material, which was cDNA or gDNA.

The V gene lost 5 bases and the J gene lost 6 bases, with 19 bases spanning the gap. Per the germline V gene, CDR1 is SGHTA and CDR2 is FQGNSA. The length of the CDR3 is 15 residues. Methods used by the authors: The authors estimated nucleated cell counts from reference gene primer amplification. Assay: immunoSEQ multiplex PCR; the TCRdb copy retains only in-frame clones and omits some. The V and J calls and clone size were taken over from that table, and D and trimming were inferred from the DNA. The data contain 40,000 to 60,000 clones, 80% to 85% of them singletons. V usage is TRBV7-2 and J usage is TRBJ1-2; possible D gene TRBD1, 6 bases. This TCR derives from a man aged 50-59 years with acute or convalescent COVID-19. What was sequenced was peripheral blood. The CDR3 nucleotides read TGTGCCAGCAGCGCCAGGGGAGCAGGTGGAAATGGCTACACCTTC. As protein: CASSARGAGGNGYTF.